One T cell receptor (beta chain) is described in this entry. Original methodology: Reference gene primer amplification gave estimated nucleated cell counts. Clones were sequenced by immunoSEQ multiplex PCR, and TCRdb holds only the in-frame ones, with some missing. The DNA gave D and trimming, while V, J and clone size come from that table. The sample carries about 120,000 clones, around nine tenths recorded once. The data stem from a study of blood T cell repertoires in COVID-19. Study summary: Acute-phase and convalescent COVID-19 samples originated in the United States, Italy and Spain. The analysed material was cDNA or gDNA that came from T cells, B-cell-depleted T cells, or PBMCs.

There are 15 residues in the CDR3. With V trimmed by 2 bases and J by 13 bases, 14 bases remained unmatched. Germline V gene lookup returns CDR1 MNHNY and CDR2 SVGAGI (reference sequence). The receptor was isolated from a woman aged 45-59 years with acute or convalescent COVID-19. The V and J genes are TRBV6-6 and TRBJ1-5; TRBD1 aligns across 7 bases. The sequenced material came from peripheral blood. CDR3 in amino acids: CASSYDQGGLEPQHF. For the CDR3, the DNA is TGTGCCAGCAGTTACGACCAGGGGGGCCTGGAACCTCAGCATTTT.